This T cell receptor beta chain was identified in a study of T cells in Graves' hyperthyroidism and ophthalmopathy. The CDR3 length is 17 residues. Trimming took 5 bases from V and 2 from J; bases not matched to a gene: 12. Per the germline V gene, CDR1 is SEHNR and CDR2 is FQNEAQ (reference sequence). Amplification of TCR beta CDR3 regions used RNA as the template. HTBI primers drove first-round RT-PCR of the TCR CDR3. TCRdb passed the multiplex PCR reads through MiXCR, listing each CDR3 protein once. The sample includes about 290,000 distinct CDR3 sequences, roughly 15% seen only once; the top ten take over 30%.

This sequence joins TRBV7-9 and TRBJ2-1, with 7 nucleotides matching TRBD1. Sequenced material: blood. This receptor was taken from a woman aged 50 to 60 with Graves' hyperthyroidism that later progressed to Graves' ophthalmopathy. The CDR3 spells CASSRGVAGGTYNEQFF. As DNA, the CDR3 is TGTGCCAGCAGCAGAGGGGTGGCAGGGGGAACCTACAATGAGCAGTTCTTC.